A selection of T cell receptor beta chains follows, all from one sample in a study of T cells in Graves' hyperthyroidism and ophthalmopathy. Using its own MiXCR run on the multiplex PCR reads, TCRdb lists one record per CDR3 protein. The profile shows 350,000 to 400,000 distinct CDR3 sequences, 19% of them singletons. The sample comprised blood. These receptors came from a woman aged 18-29 years with Graves' hyperthyroidism. The CDR3 runs from the conserved cysteine through the conserved F or W. The D gene is left open where the match is weak. Expanded clones are given a class, and other clones once, few, many or no size at all.

>TRBV20-1|many|TRBJ2-7|.
CSARDSGRGWDEQYF
TGCAGTGCTAGAGATTCGGGCAGGGGTTGGGACGAGCAGTACTTC
>TRBV11-2|many|TRBJ1-2|.
CASSVNGYGYTF
TGTGCCAGCAGCGTCAACGGCTATGGCTACACCTTC
>TRBV9|many|TRBJ2-5|.
CASSGGSSQETQYF
TGTGCCAGCAGCGGGGGGAGTTCACAGGAGACCCAGTACTTC
>TRBV29-1|many|TRBJ1-3|.
CSASGTPTGNTIYF
TGCAGCGCGTCTGGGACACCAACTGGAAACACCATATATTTT
>TRBV11-3|many|TRBJ1-1|.
CASSDSRGENTEAFF
TGTGCCAGCAGCGACTCTCGGGGGGAGAACACTGAAGCTTTCTTT
>TRBV19|few|TRBJ2-2|.
CASSIPTGGGRRELFF
TGTGCCAGTAGTATACCCACAGGTGGGGGAAGACGGGAGCTGTTTTTT
>TRBV12-3/TRBV12-4|.|TRBJ1-2|.
CASSPSPGGYTF
TGTGCCAGCAGCCCGAGCCCTGGTGGCTACACCTTC
>TRBV10-3|.|TRBJ2-6|.
CAISEYQPGEAGANVLTF
TGTGCCATCAGTGAATACCAGCCAGGGGAAGCTGGGGCCAACGTCCTGACTTTC
>TRBV9|few|TRBJ1-1|TRBD1
CASSPWPGGRRTEAFF
TGTGCCAGCAGCCCATGGCCAGGGGGAAGGAGAACTGAAGCTTTCTTT
>TRBV7-9|.|TRBJ1-4|.
CASSSVNEKLFF
TGTGCCAGCAGCTCCGTCAATGAAAAACTGTTTTTT
>TRBV5-1|many|TRBJ2-7|TRBD1
CASSFGTGESYEQYF
TGCGCCAGCAGCTTTGGGACAGGGGAATCCTACGAGCAGTACTTC
>TRBV15|.|TRBJ2-2|TRBD1
CATSGWGQAWGQGIDTGELFF
TGTGCCACCAGCGGATGGGGACAGGCGTGGGGACAGGGGATCGACACCGGGGAGCTGTTTTTT
>TRBV6-1|.|TRBJ1-2|.
CASLVRNNYGYTF
TGTGCCAGCCTGGTGCGCAACAACTATGGCTACACCTTC
>TRBV9|many|TRBJ1-3|.
CASSVSSGNTIYF
TGTGCCAGCAGCGTCAGCTCTGGAAACACCATATATTTT
>TRBV7-9|many|TRBJ1-1|.
CASSFGTVNTEAFF
TGTGCCAGCAGCTTTGGGACGGTGAACACTGAAGCTTTCTTT
>TRBV3-1|many|TRBJ1-1|TRBD1
CASSQVDRGGKAEAFF
TGTGCCAGCAGCCAAGTAGACAGGGGAGGAAAAGCTGAAGCTTTCTTT
>TRBV2|.|TRBJ1-1|.
CASSDLPGLNTEAFF
TGTGCCAGCAGTGATCTCCCAGGGTTGAACACTGAAGCTTTCTTT
>TRBV2|.|TRBJ2-5|.
CASNGIETQYF
TGTGCCAGCAATGGGATCGAGACCCAGTACTTC
>TRBV3-1|many|TRBJ1-2|.
CASSQVVKANYGYTF
TGTGCCAGCAGCCAAGTTGTAAAAGCGAACTATGGCTACACCTTC
>TRBV30|many|TRBJ1-2|TRBD1
CAWSNPFGTGYLGYTF
TGTGCCTGGAGTAACCCCTTCGGGACAGGGTATCTCGGCTACACCTTC
>TRBV12-3/TRBV12-4|few|TRBJ2-2|.
CASSLSLAGELFF
TGTGCCAGCAGTTTATCGTTGGCCGGGGAGCTGTTTTTT
>TRBV12-3/TRBV12-4|many|TRBJ2-4|.
CASSPTPVTLAKNIKYF
TGTGCCAGCAGTCCTACCCCAGTCACGCTAGCCAAAAACATTAAGTACTTC
>TRBV12-3/TRBV12-4|many|TRBJ1-5|.
CASSSGYGNQPQHF
TGTGCCAGCAGTTCGGGGTATGGCAATCAGCCCCAGCATTTT
>TRBV15|many|TRBJ2-7|TRBD1
CATSRVTGVREQYF
TGTGCCACCAGCAGAGTTACAGGGGTTCGGGAGCAGTACTTC
>TRBV18|.|TRBJ1-1|.
CASSPDKYEAFF
TGTGCCAGCTCACCAGACAAATATGAAGCTTTCTTT
>TRBV11-2|many|TRBJ2-7|.
CASSHKGPKYEQYF
TGTGCCAGCAGCCACAAGGGACCGAAGTACGAGCAGTACTTC
>TRBV7-3|many|TRBJ2-6|.
CASSSTGSGANVLTF
TGTGCCAGCAGCTCAACGGGCTCTGGGGCCAACGTCCTGACTTTC
>TRBV27|many|TRBJ1-1|.
CASFPGGTMGTEAFF
TGTGCCAGCTTCCCGGGGGGCACGATGGGAACTGAAGCTTTCTTT
>TRBV11-1|few|TRBJ1-6|TRBD1
CASNPGQGSGYNSPLHF
TGTGCCAGCAACCCGGGACAGGGGTCTGGCTATAATTCACCCCTCCACTTT
>TRBV12-3/TRBV12-4|many|TRBJ1-1|.
CASSFLGTAFF
TGTGCCAGCAGTTTTCTGGGGACAGCTTTCTTT
>TRBV11-2|.|TRBJ2-7|.
CANSAQRTVEQYF
TGTGCCAACAGCGCCCAGCGGACCGTAGAGCAGTACTTC
>TRBV18|many|TRBJ1-1|.
CASSPRSVGTEAFF
TGTGCCAGCTCACCACGGTCAGTGGGGACTGAAGCTTTCTTT
>TRBV5-1|many|TRBJ2-7|TRBD1
CASTGQGTGEQYF
TGCGCCAGCACCGGACAGGGGACGGGCGAGCAGTACTTC
>TRBV5-1|many|TRBJ1-2|.
CASRDVYDYGYTF
TGCGCCAGCCGGGACGTTTACGACTATGGCTACACCTTC
>TRBV19|many|TRBJ2-6|.
CASSYLTGISGANVLTF
TGTGCCAGTAGTTACTTAACAGGGATCTCTGGGGCCAACGTCCTGACTTTC
>TRBV15|many|TRBJ2-7|TRBD1
CATSRPRDRVTYEQYF
TGTGCCACCAGCAGACCTCGGGACAGAGTAACCTACGAGCAGTACTTC
>TRBV12-3/TRBV12-4|many|TRBJ2-7|TRBD2
CASSPSGGGAYEQYF
TGTGCCAGCAGTCCTTCGGGAGGGGGGGCCTACGAGCAGTACTTC
>TRBV6-1|many|TRBJ1-2|.
CASNDQGHGYTF
TGTGCCAGCAACGACCAGGGACATGGCTACACCTTC
>TRBV20-1|many|TRBJ2-7|.
CSARTGAGYYEQYF
TGCAGTGCTAGAACGGGGGCTGGCTACTACGAGCAGTACTTC
>TRBV14|few|TRBJ2-2|TRBD1
CASSPGTGYATGELFF
TGTGCCAGCAGTCCCGGGACAGGGTATGCCACCGGGGAGCTGTTTTTT
>TRBV20-1|many|TRBJ1-3|TRBD1
CSARSDRGFTGNTIYF
TGCAGTGCTAGATCGGACAGGGGGTTTACTGGAAACACCATATATTTT
>TRBV15|many|TRBJ1-1|.
CATSRDRTTEAFF
TGTGCCACCAGCAGAGATCGGACTACTGAAGCTTTCTTT